This entry lists 30 T cell receptor beta chains sequenced from one sample in a study of OX40 agonist ivuxolimab in advanced cancers. The receptor library was made with the immunoSEQ multiplex PCR assay. What TCRdb holds here is the immuneACCESS table cut down to in-frame rearrangements. Part of the clones is not present; checked against another copy, under half of the missing clones reflect an unresolved V gene, and the others are unexplained. The sample table contains about 27,000 clones; only one count was recorded for roughly 80% of them. Jointly, the top ten make up around 32% of the sample. The sequenced sample was CD4+ or CD8+ T cells sorted from blood, obtained in a trial of the OX40 agonist ivuxolimab. These receptors were obtained from an adult with an advanced solid tumor such as melanoma, head and neck, liver or kidney cancer.

V is TRBV7-3 and J is TRBJ2-1, with D perhaps being TRBD1 or TRBD2 (5 bases each). The CDR3 extends over 14 amino acids. The V gene's germline CDR1 is SGHTA and CDR2 FQGTGA. V lost 0 bases, J lost 7 bases, and 10 bases lay in between. The CDR3 here is CASSLTAGSNEQFF. CDR3 nucleotides: TGTGCCAGCAGCTTAACCGCAGGGAGTAATGAGCAGTTCTTC.

The V gene is TRBV5-6, the J gene TRBJ2-7; 9 bases line up with TRBD1. Germline lookup yields CDR1 SGHDT and CDR2 YYEEEE. J lost 4 bases, V lost 4 bases, and 3 bases had no gene match. CDR3 length: 13 amino acids. In DNA, the CDR3 is TGTGCCAGCAGCGGACAGGGGTTTTACGAGCAGTACTTC. Protein sequence: CASSGQGFYEQYF. The variable domain in full, with the rest retrieved from reference TRBV5-6 and TRBJ2-7, is DAGVTQSPTHLIKTRGQQVTLRCSPKSGHDTVSWYQQALGQGPQFIFQYYEEEERQRGNFPDRFSGHQFPNYSSELNVNALLLGDSALYLCASSGQGFYEQYFGPGTRLTVT.

V gene TRBV19 combines with J gene TRBJ2-2, with D uncertain. This CDR3 has 12 amino acids. V was cut by 9 bases and J by 6 bases, with 11 bases left in between. Germline loops: CDR1 LNHDA, CDR2 SQIVND (reference sequence). The CDR3 bases are TGTGCCAGCGAAGGTGATGCCGGGGAGCTGTTTTTT. Translating it yields CASEGDAGELFF. Full variable domain (remainder filled in from reference TRBV19 and TRBJ2-2): DGGITQSPKYLFRKEGQNVTLSCEQNLNHDAMYWYRQDPGQGLRLIYYSQIVNDFQKGDIAEGYSVSREKKESFPLTVTSAQKNPTAFYLCASEGDAGELFFGEGSRLTVL.

The rearrangement links TRBV9 to TRBJ1-1; D remains ambiguous. CDR1 SGDLS and CDR2 YYNGEE come from the germline V gene. Trimming removed 0 bases at V and 2 bases at J, with 14 bases between. This CDR3 has 16 residues. CDR3 protein: CASSVALVDGNTEAFF. The CDR3 bases are TGTGCCAGCAGCGTAGCTTTAGTGGACGGAAACACTGAAGCTTTCTTT.

The chain couples TRBV2 to TRBJ2-1; 9 bases agree with TRBD1. V shed 2 bases and J 7 bases; nucleotides not matched to a gene: 3. The CDR3 runs 14 residues. Germline V gives CDR1 SNHLY, CDR2 FYNNEI. This CDR3 is CASSETGGWNEQFF. In DNA, the CDR3 is TGTGCCAGCAGTGAAACAGGGGGCTGGAATGAGCAGTTCTTC.

CDR3: CASSLGSRTSGGQETQYF. DNA for the CDR3: TGTGCCAGCAGTTTGGGGTCTCGGACTAGCGGGGGACAAGAGACCCAGTACTTC. The chain uses TRBV7-9 and TRBJ2-5, with 13 bases fitting TRBD2. Germline trimming cut 6 bases from V and 2 bases from J; bases unmatched to any gene: 12. CDR3 size: 18 residues. The germline V gene has CDR1 SEHNR and CDR2 FQNEAQ (reference sequence). The whole variable domain, remainder taken from reference TRBV7-9 and TRBJ2-5, is DTGVSQNPRHKITKRGQNVTFRCDPISEHNRLYWYRQTLGQGPEFLTYFQNEAQLEKSRLLSDRFSAERPKGSFSTLEIQRTEQGDSAMYLCASSLGSRTSGGQETQYFGPGTRLLVL.

The chain employs TRBV7-3 and TRBJ2-5; a weak D match, TRBD1 (6 bases). Germline V gene lookup returns CDR1 SGHTA and CDR2 FQGTGA. Deletions cut 4 bases from V and 3 bases from J, with 9 bases between. The CDR3 extends over 13 amino acids. In DNA form, the CDR3 reads TGTGCCAGCAGCTCAACAGGGAAAGAGACCCAGTACTTC. Its protein product is CASSSTGKETQYF.

The chain recombines TRBV9 with TRBJ2-1; TRBD1 matches 9 bases. V lost 1 base and J lost 8; bases outside the gene matches: 7. Per the germline V gene, CDR1 is SGDLS and CDR2 is YYNGEE. This CDR3 is built from 15 residues. The CDR3 sequence: CASSVYGQGLDEQFF. The CDR3 region has the DNA TGTGCCAGCAGCGTATACGGACAGGGGCTTGATGAGCAGTTCTTC.

The CDR3 protein is CASIGQGIVGYTF. CDR3 sequence (DNA): TGTGCCTCTATAGGGCAGGGAATTGTTGGCTACACCTTC. The chain is built from TRBV30 and TRBJ1-2; perhaps TRBD1 as D (5 bases). The CDR3 totals 13 residues. V was trimmed by 7 bases and J by 7 bases, leaving 19 bases between them. Germline V gene data show CDR1 as GTSNPN and CDR2 as SVGIG (reference sequence).

The chain links TRBV5-1 to TRBJ2-1; D not certain. Germline V gene data show CDR1 as SGHRS and CDR2 as YFSETQ. The CDR3 contains 13 residues. V was cut by 1 base and J by 1 base, with 3 bases left in between. CDR3: CASSLTSYNEQFF. The CDR3 coding sequence is TGCGCCAGCAGCTTGACTTCCTACAATGAGCAGTTCTTC.

This clone is a singleton in its sample. This chain uses TRBV15 with TRBJ1-2; D might be TRBD1 (5 bases). The germline gives CDR1 LNHNV, CDR2 YYDKDF (reference sequence). V was trimmed by 0 bases and J by 8 bases, leaving 13 bases between them. This CDR3 is 14 amino acids long. This chain's CDR3 is CATSRDRGSGGYTF. CDR3 in DNA: TGTGCCACCAGCAGAGATCGGGGGTCAGGAGGCTACACCTTC.

The chain combines TRBV30 with TRBJ1-1; 9 nucleotides line up with TRBD1. With 1 base clipped from V and 7 bases from J, the junction kept 7 bases outside the gene matches. The CDR3 has 14 residues. Looked up from germline, CDR1 is GTSNPN and CDR2 is SVGIG (reference sequence). CDR3 amino acids: CAWSAGQGYDEAFF. In DNA, the CDR3 is TGTGCCTGGAGTGCGGGACAGGGTTACGATGAAGCTTTCTTT.

This clone has just a few counts. The rearrangement joins TRBV28 to TRBJ2-5; 10 nucleotides align to TRBD1. V dropped 2 bases and J dropped 3; count of bases not matched to a gene: 3. The CDR3 has 15 residues. CDR1 is MDHEN and CDR2 is SYDVKM in the germline V gene. The CDR3 DNA reads TGTGCCAGCAGTTTAACCGGGACAGGGGAAGAGACCCAGTACTTC. Protein sequence: CASSLTGTGEETQYF.

This rearrangement joins TRBV19 to TRBJ1-1; D is undetermined. V lost 0 bases and J lost 8, with 7 bases in between. In germline, CDR1 is LNHDA, CDR2 SQIVND (reference sequence). This CDR3 is 12 amino acids long. The chain's CDR3 is CASSIDLQEAFF. In DNA form, the CDR3 reads TGTGCCAGTAGTATAGATCTCCAGGAAGCTTTCTTT.

The chain carries TRBV2 and TRBJ2-7, with a weak D call TRBD1 (5 bases). Germline V gives CDR1 SNHLY, CDR2 FYNNEI. Trimming shortened V by 2 bases and J by 1 base, and 6 bases separated the two germline ends. There are 13 residues in the CDR3. CDR3 DNA: TGTGCCAGCAGTGAAACAGGATCCTACGAGCAGTACTTC. Its protein product is CASSETGSYEQYF.

About this clone: Additional DNA sequences in this sample encode the identical CDR3. The chain combines TRBV4-2 with TRBJ2-4; 8 bases are shared with TRBD1. This CDR3 region has 17 residues. Germline V CDR1 and CDR2: LGHNA, YNFKEQ. Trimming at V came to 2 bases and at J to 2 bases, leaving 8 bases not matched to a gene. The CDR3 DNA follows: TGTGCCAGCAGCCAACCCCCAGGGGGCGCGTCCAAAAACATTCAGTACTTC. Translating gives CASSQPPGGASKNIQYF.

The V call is TRBV23-1, the J call TRBJ2-3; D unclear. TRBV23-1 is reported as an ORF; its role is uncertain. CDR3 length equals 14 residues. V dropped 8 bases and J dropped 10 bases, with 22 bases sitting between them. The CDR3 here is CASRNRSPPPSQYF. CDR3 bases: TGCGCCAGCCGAAACCGGAGCCCACCTCCCTCGCAGTATTTT.

CDR3 region: CASREPGYEQYF. CDR3 nucleotides: TGTGCCAGCAGGGAACCGGGGTACGAGCAGTACTTC. The chain employs TRBV27 and TRBJ2-7; possibly TRBD2 for D (5 bases). The germline CDR1 and CDR2 sequences are MNHEY and SMNVEV (reference sequence). V was cut by 6 bases and J by 4 bases, with 10 bases left in between. The CDR3 has 12 amino acids.

The V gene is TRBV11-2, the J gene TRBJ1-3; tentative D call: TRBD1 (5 bases). There are 15 residues in the CDR3. Germline lookup yields CDR1 SGHAT and CDR2 FQNNGV. V shed 2 bases and J shed 2 bases, with 10 bases lying between them. DNA for the CDR3: TGTGCCAGCAGCTTATCCGGGACGGCTGGAAACACCATATATTTT. Its translation is CASSLSGTAGNTIYF.

The genes are TRBV4-1 and TRBJ1-2, with 7 positions matching TRBD1. V shed 7 bases and J 6 bases; nucleotides not matched to a gene: 20. Germline CDR1 is MGHRA and CDR2 is YSYEKL. This CDR3 contains 17 residues. This chain's CDR3 is CASIHRRVNRGYDGYTF. CDR3 coding DNA: TGCGCCAGCATACATCGTAGGGTAAACAGGGGTTATGATGGCTACACCTTC.

The V and J genes are TRBV28 and TRBJ2-7, with 10 bases that match TRBD1. The CDR3 runs to 15 residues. Germline CDR1 reads MDHEN; CDR2 reads SYDVKM. V lost 5 bases to trimming and J lost 1 base; unmatched junction nucleotides: 5. The CDR3: CASSAPGQGSYEQYF. CDR3 DNA: TGTGCCAGCAGTGCCCCGGGACAGGGGTCCTACGAGCAGTACTTC.

V usage is TRBV19 and J usage is TRBJ1-5; D may be TRBD1 (6 bases). The CDR3 runs to 13 residues. Looked up from germline, CDR1 is LNHDA and CDR2 is SQIVND (reference sequence). The V end was cut by 4 bases, the J end by 4 bases, with 8 bases between. This CDR3 is CASSSGQNQPQHF. CDR3 DNA sequence: TGTGCCAGTAGTAGCGGACAGAATCAGCCCCAGCATTTT.

The chain uses TRBV19 and TRBJ2-7, with D perhaps matching TRBD1 (5 bases). Trimming cost V 1 base and J 3 bases, with 22 bases left between them. There are 18 residues in the CDR3. Germline-derived CDR1 and CDR2 are LNHDA and SQIVND (reference sequence). CDR3 loop: CASSIAHPSGFLNYEQYF. In DNA, the CDR3 is TGTGCCAGTAGTATAGCCCACCCTTCAGGGTTCCTAAACTACGAGCAGTACTTC.

V usage is TRBV7-9 and J usage is TRBJ2-3, with a weak D call TRBD1 (5 bases). This CDR3 spans 15 amino acids. V was pared by 7 bases and J by 4 bases, with 18 bases between. Germline CDR1 reads SEHNR; CDR2 reads FQNEAQ (reference sequence). The CDR3 nucleotides are TGTGCCAGCATACATTGGGCAGGGCGGCCAGATACGCAGTATTTT. Its protein product is CASIHWAGRPDTQYF.

The rearrangement links TRBV5-1 to TRBJ2-2; possible D gene TRBD2, 5 bases. Trimming removed 7 bases from V and 9 bases from J, with 16 bases in between. CDR1 and CDR2 from the germline V gene are SGHRS and YFSETQ. CDR3 length equals 13 residues. The CDR3 reads CASWLASNRELFF. CDR3 coding DNA: TGCGCCAGCTGGCTAGCATCCAACAGGGAGCTGTTTTTT. Full variable domain (missing parts from reference TRBV5-1 and TRBJ2-2): KAGVTQTPRYLIKTRGQQVTLSCSPISGHRSVSWYQQTPGQGLQFLFEYFSETQRNKGNFPGRFSGRQFSNSRSEMNVSTLELGDSALYLCASWLASNRELFFGEGSRLTVL.

The J gene is TRBJ2-7, the V gene TRBV18; 8 nucleotides align to TRBD2. The ends lost 6 bases at V and 2 bases at J; junction bases unmatched: 6. The CDR3 length is 14 residues. Germline V gene sequence: CDR1 KGHSH, CDR2 LQKENI. The CDR3 region is CASSPGGGPYEQYF. The CDR3 nucleotides read TGTGCCAGCTCTCCGGGCGGGGGGCCCTACGAGCAGTACTTC.

The genes are TRBV28 and TRBJ2-7; tentative D call: TRBD2 (5 bases). V shed 7 bases and J shed 3 bases, with 19 bases lying between them. Germline values: CDR1 MDHEN, CDR2 SYDVKM. The CDR3 is 15 amino acids. The CDR3 loop reads CASTKKFIRGYEQYF. The CDR3 DNA follows: TGTGCCAGCACCAAAAAATTCATTCGGGGCTACGAGCAGTACTTC.

The chain is built from TRBV11-1 and TRBJ1-1; 7 bases fit TRBD1. The CDR3 has 14 residues. Germline V CDR1 and CDR2: SGHAT, FQDESV (reference sequence). Losses at the gene ends were 7 bases for V and 3 bases for J; bases not matched to a gene: 8. DNA of the CDR3: TGTGCCAGCACCCGGACAGGTTGGTACACTGAAGCTTTCTTT. Amino acid sequence: CASTRTGWYTEAFF.

The V call is TRBV5-1, the J call TRBJ1-2; unclear D gene. The V end was cut by 0 bases, the J end by 3 bases, with 9 bases between. The CDR3 sequence is 14 residues long. Looked up from germline, CDR1 is SGHRS and CDR2 is YFSETQ. DNA of the CDR3: TGCGCCAGCAGCTTGGGGGGAGGAGACTATGGCTACACCTTC. Amino acid sequence: CASSLGGGDYGYTF.

This chain links TRBV9 with TRBJ2-1; 13 positions agree with TRBD2. The V gene's germline CDR1 is SGDLS and CDR2 YYNGEE. This CDR3 is built from 15 residues. Unmatched junction bases numbered 8, after V lost 4 bases and J lost 10 bases. DNA for the CDR3: TGTGCCAGCAGCCCGTGGACTAGCGGGAGTCAGGAGCAGTTCTTC. Translated: CASSPWTSGSQEQFF.